This paragraph covers one T cell receptor (beta chain) sequence. Its specificity is not known. Its ends do not fully match the called genes, so a read error is possible. The entry originates in a study of CD8 T cells in Susac syndrome. cDNA came from roughly 0.53 to 1 ug RNA primed by random hexamers. Amplification of TCR beta CDR3 was carried out by immunoSEQ multiplex PCR, which covered 54 Vbeta and 13 Jbeta segments. TCRdb itself ran the immunoSEQ multiplex PCR reads through MiXCR, one entry per CDR3 protein. The sample has about 140,000 distinct CDR3 sequences; 85% to 95% are singletons. Study conclusions and caveats: Expansion of clones was not seen in the CD4+ T cell repertoires of Susac syndrome.

Germline V gene lookup returns CDR1 MNHEY and CDR2 SMNVEV (reference sequence). The CDR3 has 14 residues. In blood CD8+ and CD4+ T cells, TCR beta underwent sequencing. Patients with Susac syndrome fulfilled recently defined diagnostic criteria for definite or probable disease. The chain couples TRBV27 to TRBJ1-1, with 10 nucleotides matching TRBD1. The receptor was isolated from a human donor with Susac syndrome. Source material: CD4+ T cells from PBMCs. CDR3 bases: TGTGCCAGCAGAGCTGACAGGGGGCCAACTGAAACTTTCTTT. This sequence encodes CASRADRGPTETFF.